This T cell receptor (beta chain) was captured in a study of blood T cells in healthy people across ages. A J-beta primer mix and a sample-barcoded 5' primer were used in a second PCR of roughly 6 to 11 cycles. Using its own MiXCR run on the 5' RACE reads, TCRdb lists one record per CDR3 protein. The sample gives approximately 790,000 distinct CDR3 sequences, approximately 65% of which show up once; about 30% is in the top ten. The CDR3 has 16 amino acids. The germline V gene has CDR1 MGHDK and CDR2 SYGVNS. The sample taken for sequencing was blood. The TCR was taken from a man aged 25 to 45 in good health. J is TRBJ2-4 and V is TRBV25-1, with a tentative D call TRBD2 (6 bases). TRBJ2-5 matches the DNA end more closely, so the J call is doubtful. The CDR3 nucleotides are TGTGCCAGCAGCCAAGCGGACGGGAGAAATGGGGAGACCCAGTACTTC. Translation gives CASSQADGRNGETQYF.